These 19 T cell receptor beta chains originate from one sample sequenced in a study of blood T cell repertoires in COVID-19. Method: immunoSEQ multiplex PCR; TCRdb's copy keeps in-frame clones and lacks some. The table lists a few hundred thousand clones, approximately 83% of them singletons. Sequenced sample: PBMCs or T cells enriched from blood (not recorded which). The receptors come from a woman between 25 and 40 years old who had recovered from COVID-19.

The chain employs TRBV10-2 and TRBJ1-2, with 8 bases that match TRBD1. Germline V gene data show CDR1 as WSHSY and CDR2 as SAAADI. V shed 2 bases, J shed 2 bases, and the junction held 22 bases outside the gene matches. This CDR3 comprises 21 residues. CDR3 in DNA: TGCGCCAGCAGTGAGGAGGTGAGATGGGGGACAGGACTCCATATCAACTATGGCTACACCTTC. As protein: CASSEEVRWGTGLHINYGYTF.

This clone was seen once. The chain employs TRBV30 and TRBJ2-7; D might be TRBD1 (8 bases). V was pared by 1 base and J by 0 bases, with 25 bases between. The CDR3 is 19 amino acids. The germline V gene has CDR1 GTSNPN and CDR2 SVGIG (reference sequence). The CDR3 loop reads CAWSGSPNLQGGSSYEQYF. DNA of the CDR3: TGTGCCTGGAGTGGAAGTCCCAACTTACAGGGGGGGAGCTCCTACGAGCAGTACTTC. Complete variable domain (other parts from reference TRBV30 and TRBJ2-7): SQTIHQWPATLVQPVGSPLSLECTVEGTSNPNLYWYRQAAGRGLQLLFYSVGIGQISSEVPQNLSASRPQDRQFILSSKKLLLSDSGFYLCAWSGSPNLQGGSSYEQYFGPGTRLTVT.

The rearrangement joins TRBV5-4 to TRBJ2-2, with TRBD2 identical over 10 bases. This CDR3 has 17 residues. CDR1 is SGHNT and CDR2 is YYREEE in the germline V gene (reference sequence). V lost 1 base and J lost 2; bases outside the gene matches: 5. CDR3 bases: TGTGCCAGCAGCTTGCGTGTAGCGGGAGGTAACACCGGGGAGCTGTTTTTT. This codes for CASSLRVAGGNTGELFF. The full variable domain, with the rest looked up from reference TRBV5-4 and TRBJ2-2, is ETGVTQSPTHLIKTRGQQVTLRCSSQSGHNTVSWYQQALGQGPQFIFQYYREEENGRGNFPPRFSGLQFPNYSSELNVNALELDDSALYLCASSLRVAGGNTGELFFGEGSRLTVL.

The rearrangement links TRBV5-1 to TRBJ2-3; 9 bases are shared with TRBD1. The CDR3 has 17 residues. The V gene end was trimmed by 2 bases and the J gene end by 4 bases; junction bases not matched to a gene: 11. The V gene's germline CDR1 is SGHRS and CDR2 YFSETQ. CDR3 DNA sequence: TGCGCCAGCAGCTTAGGGCCCCGGACAGGGGCATCAGATACGCAGTATTTT. It codes for CASSLGPRTGASDTQYF.

The chain carries TRBV4-1 and TRBJ1-6; D perhaps matches TRBD1 (5 bases). The V gene's germline CDR1 is MGHRA and CDR2 YSYEKL. The CDR3 loop spans 16 amino acids. Trimming removed 4 bases at V and 2 bases at J, with 12 bases between. In DNA, the CDR3 is TGCGCCAGCAGCCGCGGGACGGTTCCCTATAATTCACCCCTCCACTTT. It is translated as CASSRGTVPYNSPLHF.

V usage is TRBV7-9 and J usage is TRBJ1-1; D is perhaps TRBD1 (5 bases). Looked up from germline, CDR1 is SEHNR and CDR2 is FQNEAQ (reference sequence). The CDR3 sequence is 16 residues long. V lost 4 bases to trimming and J lost 1 base, with 16 bases between them. CDR3 sequence reads: CASSSEGVVQNTEAFF. The CDR3 nucleotides read TGTGCCAGCAGCTCGGAAGGGGTGGTCCAGAACACTGAAGCTTTCTTT. Full variable domain (missing parts from reference TRBV7-9 and TRBJ1-1): DTGVSQNPRHKITKRGQNVTFRCDPISEHNRLYWYRQTLGQGPEFLTYFQNEAQLEKSRLLSDRFSAERPKGSFSTLEIQRTEQGDSAMYLCASSSEGVVQNTEAFFGQGTRLTVV.

The chain employs TRBV28 and TRBJ2-1, with TRBD2 identical over 7 bases. J gave up 7 bases and V 2 bases, and 20 bases lay outside the gene matches. CDR3 size: 19 residues. Germline assignment: CDR1 MDHEN and CDR2 SYDVKM. In nucleotides, the CDR3 is TGTGCCAGCAGTTTAGGGAGGGGCAGGACCCTAAGAGAGGGGAATGAGCAGTTCTTC. It specifies CASSLGRGRTLREGNEQFF.

The J gene is TRBJ1-1, the V gene TRBV27; D is perhaps TRBD1 (6 bases). Germline V CDR1 and CDR2: MNHEY, SMNVEV (reference sequence). CDR3 size: 12 residues. With 11 bases removed from V and 2 bases from J, the gap between germline ends came to 12 bases. CDR3 residues: CAGLRGNTEAFF. The DNA for the CDR3 is TGTGCCGGACTCAGGGGAAACACTGAAGCTTTCTTT.

V gene TRBV24-1 combines with J gene TRBJ2-2; no clear D. The CDR3 consists of 13 residues. Looked up from germline, CDR1 is KGHDR and CDR2 is SFDVKD. V gave up 5 bases and J gave up 2 bases, with 5 bases separating them. In DNA, the CDR3 is TGTGCCACCAGTGCCGTAAACACCGGGGAGCTGTTTTTT. It translates to CATSAVNTGELFF.

This rearrangement joins TRBV16 to TRBJ1-4; a weak D match, TRBD1 (6 bases). The V end lost 7 bases, the J end lost 7 bases, and 22 bases lay between the germline ends. This CDR3 comprises 16 residues. The V gene's germline CDR1 is KGHSY and CDR2 FQNENV. Written as DNA, the CDR3 is TGTGCCAGCACCGCCCTACTTACAGGGTCTAGTGAAAAACTGTTTTTT. This translates into CASTALLTGSSEKLFF.

V gene TRBV6-5 combines with J gene TRBJ1-5, with TRBD1 identical over 10 bases. This CDR3 spans 14 amino acids. V was clipped by 8 bases and J by 2 bases; unmatched bases: 3. The V gene's germline CDR1 is MNHEY and CDR2 SVGAGI. CDR3 protein: CASGTGARNQPQHF. The CDR3 coding sequence is TGTGCCAGCGGGACAGGGGCTCGCAATCAGCCCCAGCATTTT.

This chain joins TRBV6-5 and TRBJ1-2; 10 bases match TRBD1. This CDR3 has 15 amino acids. The germline V gene has CDR1 MNHEY and CDR2 SVGAGI. V was clipped by 6 bases and J by 7 bases; unmatched bases: 11. DNA of the CDR3: TGTGCCAGCAGCTCCGACAGGGGGCGCCGAGGTGGCTACACCTTC. The encoded protein is CASSSDRGRRGGYTF.

The count of this clone is one. This chain uses TRBV28 with TRBJ2-7; TRBD2 is a possible D gene (6 bases). Germline V gives CDR1 MDHEN, CDR2 SYDVKM. V dropped 5 bases and J dropped 3 bases, with 17 bases sitting between them. The CDR3 runs to 15 residues. Here the CDR3 reads CASSPAELANYEQYF. Written as DNA, the CDR3 is TGTGCCAGCAGTCCCGCCGAGCTAGCGAACTACGAGCAGTACTTC.

This chain's CDR3 is CAAAFQGFPYNEQFF. DNA of the CDR3: TGTGCCGCGGCTTTCCAGGGGTTCCCATACAATGAGCAGTTCTTC. This chain connects TRBV27 to TRBJ2-1, with D maybe TRBD1 (6 bases). In germline, CDR1 is MNHEY, CDR2 SMNVEV (reference sequence). This CDR3 region has 15 residues. The ends were cut back, 11 bases at V and 4 bases at J, with 21 bases in the middle.

The chain recombines TRBV5-1 with TRBJ2-7; 9 bases are shared with TRBD1. The V segment lost 3 bases and the J segment 4 bases; nucleotides outside the gene matches: 8. This CDR3 has 15 amino acids. Germline V gene lookup returns CDR1 SGHRS and CDR2 YFSETQ. This CDR3 is CASSSPGTGIYEQYF. CDR3 bases: TGCGCCAGCAGCTCCCCCGGGACAGGGATTTACGAGCAGTACTTC. Using reference TRBV5-1 and TRBJ2-7 for the parts outside the CDR3, the full variable domain is KAGVTQTPRYLIKTRGQQVTLSCSPISGHRSVSWYQQTPGQGLQFLFEYFSETQRNKGNFPGRFSGRQFSNSRSEMNVSTLELGDSALYLCASSSPGTGIYEQYFGPGTRLTVT.

J is TRBJ1-5 and V is TRBV28; 7 bases match TRBD1. The germline gives CDR1 MDHEN, CDR2 SYDVKM. The CDR3 length is 16 residues. Trimming at V came to 6 bases and at J to 7 bases, leaving 15 bases not matched to a gene. The CDR3 loop is CASSLGGGQVRQPQHF. CDR3 nucleotides: TGTGCCAGCAGCCTAGGGGGAGGACAGGTTAGGCAGCCCCAGCATTTT.

The chain uses TRBV7-3 and TRBJ2-2; the match to TRBD1 covers 8 bases. Germline V lookup: CDR1 SGHTA, CDR2 FQGTGA. This CDR3 contains 15 residues. After removal of 5 bases from V and 2 bases from J, the junction contained 4 bases not matched to a gene. The CDR3 sequence is CASSPDRANTGELFF. Written as DNA, the CDR3 is TGTGCCAGCAGCCCGGACAGGGCCAACACCGGGGAGCTGTTTTTT.

This chain links TRBV10-3 with TRBJ1-4; D perhaps matches TRBD1 (6 bases). Germline CDR1 is ENHRY and CDR2 is SYGVKD. Trimming pared 5 bases from V and 3 bases from J, leaving 13 bases between. The CDR3 spans 15 residues. CDR3 residues: CAISLGGGPNEKLFF. The CDR3 DNA reads as TGTGCCATCAGTCTCGGGGGGGGCCCTAATGAAAAACTGTTTTTT.

CDR3 DNA sequence: TGTGCCAGCAGTCAGCAGATTCCAACCGGGACAGGGATAGAGACCCAGTACTTC. Protein sequence: CASSQQIPTGTGIETQYF. The chain employs TRBV7-2 and TRBJ2-5, with TRBD1 matching 9 bases. CDR3 length: 18 residues. V dropped 6 bases and J dropped 4; count of bases not matched to a gene: 18. From germline, CDR1 is SGHTA and CDR2 FQGNSA.